A single sample is the source of the 12 T cell receptor beta chains below, sequenced in a study of blood T cells in healthy people across ages. The second PCR ran about 6 to 12 cycles with a sample-barcoded 5' primer and J-beta primers. TCRdb reprocessed the 5' RACE reads via MiXCR and lists one record per CDR3 protein. The sample lists around 1.1 million distinct CDR3 sequences, under 40% occurring once. Sequencing input: blood. These receptors were taken from a man aged 18 to 29 in good health.

Of note for this clonotype: One junction end does not reproduce the germline sequence, and a read error may be involved. This rearrangement joins TRBV4-1 to TRBJ1-1; D is uncertain. Germline V gene lookup returns CDR1 MGHRA and CDR2 YSYEKL. The CDR3 is 16 amino acids. The CDR3 region is CVSSQKGTAMNTEAFF. The CDR3 DNA follows: TGCGTCAGCAGCCAAAAAGGAACAGCTATGAACACTGAAGCTTTCTTT.

This clonotype was recorded a few times. The rearrangement joins TRBV10-3 to TRBJ2-1; the match to TRBD1 covers 8 bases. CDR1 and CDR2 (germline): ENHRY, SYGVKD. The CDR3 is 14 residues long. V gave up 11 bases and J gave up 8 bases; unmatched junction bases: 14. CDR3 coding DNA: TGTGCCTCCAAAGGGGCAGGGGGCGAGGATGAGCAGTTCTTC. The encoded protein is CASKGAGGEDEQFF.

This chain joins TRBV2 and TRBJ1-2; 8 bases align to TRBD1. The germline V gene has CDR1 SNHLY and CDR2 FYNNEI. The CDR3 covers 16 residues. With V trimmed by 6 bases and J by 1 base, 10 bases remained unmatched. The CDR3 DNA sequence: TGTGCCAGCAGCCCTTATGCCGGGACAGGTAACTATGGCTACACCTTC. Protein product: CASSPYAGTGNYGYTF.

This clonotype was observed a handful of times. V gene TRBV29-1 combines with J gene TRBJ1-1; D is unclear. Germline V gives CDR1 SQVTM, CDR2 ANQGSEA. There are 13 residues in the CDR3. V shed 7 bases and J shed 0 bases, with 12 bases lying between them. The CDR3: CSAFRIMNTEAFF. CDR3 bases: TGCAGCGCCTTCAGGATTATGAACACTGAAGCTTTCTTT.

The V and J genes are TRBV20-1 and TRBJ1-5; unclear D gene. The germline V gene encodes CDR1 DFQATT and CDR2 SNEGSKA (reference sequence). The CDR3 runs 16 residues. V lost 2 bases, J lost 0 bases, and 14 bases lay in between. The CDR3 DNA sequence: TGCAGTGCTAGATCGTCTCCGCCTTATAGCAATCAGCCCCAGCATTTT. This sequence encodes CSARSSPPYSNQPQHF.

This clonotype was observed a few times. The chain couples TRBV3-1 to TRBJ1-2; tentative D call: TRBD1 (5 bases). CDR3 length: 12 residues. Looked up from germline, CDR1 is LGHDT and CDR2 is YNNKEL (reference sequence). Trimming pared 7 bases from V and 4 bases from J, leaving 10 bases between. The CDR3 region has the DNA TGTGCCAGCACCCGGGGGAGCTATGGCTACACCTTC. It specifies CASTRGSYGYTF.

This clonotype was detected ten times or more. V gene TRBV9 combines with J gene TRBJ1-1, with D maybe TRBD1 (5 bases). The CDR3 loop spans 13 amino acids. V was pared by 2 bases and J by 1 base, with 6 bases between. Per the germline V gene, CDR1 is SGDLS and CDR2 is YYNGEE. CDR3 region: CASSVDTNTEAFF. CDR3 DNA sequence: TGTGCCAGCAGCGTGGACACGAACACTGAAGCTTTCTTT. Drawing the rest from reference TRBV9 and TRBJ1-1, the complete variable domain is DSGVTQTPKHLITATGQRVTLRCSPRSGDLSVYWYQQSLDQGLQFLIQYYNGEERAKGNILERFSAQQFPDLHSELNLSSLELGDSALYFCASSVDTNTEAFFGQGTRLTVV.

The CDR3 here is CASSRDKGFGYTF. CDR3 in DNA: TGTGCCAGCAGCCGGGACAAGGGTTTTGGCTACACCTTC. The chain employs TRBV7-9 and TRBJ1-2; D may be TRBD1 (6 bases). Trimming took 5 bases from V and 7 from J, leaving 14 bases between them. From germline, CDR1 is SEHNR and CDR2 FQNEAQ (reference sequence). The CDR3 contains 13 residues.

The chain recombines TRBV27 with TRBJ2-7, with 9 bases lining up with TRBD2. From germline, CDR1 is MNHEY and CDR2 SMNVEV (reference sequence). V shed 0 bases and J 6 bases; nucleotides not matched to a gene: 3. CDR3 size: 14 residues. The CDR3 protein is CASSLSLTSGEQYF. Written as DNA, the CDR3 is TGTGCCAGCAGTTTATCCTTGACTAGCGGCGAGCAGTACTTC.

The chain recombines TRBV7-9 with TRBJ1-2; TRBD1 might be the D (5 bases). Trimming pared 5 bases from V and 7 bases from J, leaving 14 bases between. Per the germline V gene, CDR1 is SEHNR and CDR2 is FQNEAQ (reference sequence). The CDR3 covers 13 residues. The CDR3 sequence: CASSRGAQSGYTF. Written as DNA, the CDR3 is TGTGCCAGCAGCCGTGGGGCACAGAGTGGCTACACCTTC.

The chain recombines TRBV20-1 with TRBJ1-2; 7 bases align to TRBD1. This CDR3 is built from 14 residues. Unmatched junction bases numbered 10, after V lost 5 bases and J lost 4 bases. Germline V gene lookup returns CDR1 DFQATT and CDR2 SNEGSKA (reference sequence). As DNA, the CDR3 is TGCAGTGCTTGGAGACAGGGTTGGAGCTATGGCTACACCTTC. Protein product: CSAWRQGWSYGYTF.

CDR3 coding DNA: TGTGCCAGCAGCTTAGGGACAGACTACGCCGAGCGGTACTTC. Its translation is CASSLGTDYAERYF. V usage is TRBV11-1 and J usage is TRBJ2-5; the D gene is possibly TRBD1 (6 bases). The ends were cut back, 1 base at V and 13 bases at J, with 19 bases in the middle. Germline V lookup: CDR1 SGHAT, CDR2 FQDESV (reference sequence). This CDR3 region has 14 residues.